This paragraph covers one T cell receptor beta chain sequence. Its antigen is currently unknown. CDR1 and CDR2 (germline): SGDLS, YYNGEE. With 2 bases removed from V and 0 bases from J, the gap between germline ends came to 6 bases. CDR3 length equals 15 residues. The PCR ran on 60 Vbeta and 13 Jbeta primers. In the original workflow: An analysis performed later counted 70 million to 90 million unique TCR beta chains (approximately 11 million of them shared). TCRdb's copy holds only in-frame clones and misses some; the assay was immunoSEQ multiplex PCR. V and J calls plus clone size are reproduced from that table; the DNA served to infer D and trimming. The sample carries under 250,000 clones, 85% recorded once. The data originate from a study of cytomegalovirus exposure and HLA in healthy donors. Study-wide points: Most TCR sequences proved rare, with some public TCRs found in many donors. Confirmation was obtained in vitro that a few CMV-associated chains are specific for CMV antigens.

This rearrangement joins TRBV9 to TRBJ2-6, with D perhaps matching TRBD1 (5 bases). The sequenced sample consisted of PBMCs. This clonotype was obtained from a girl aged 2-15 years in good health and CMV-seronegative. In nucleotides, the CDR3 is TGTGCCAGCAGCGTGGGGCCCTCTGGGGCCAACGTCCTGACTTTC. Translation gives CASSVGPSGANVLTF.